The rows below give T cell receptor beta chains drawn from one sample of a study of patients and donors after allogeneic stem cell transplantation. MiXCR, run by TCRdb on the RT-PCR reads, gives a single entry per CDR3 protein. The table lists approximately 200,000 distinct CDR3 sequences, less than 50% of them singletons. Sequencing was done on a sample of blood, either unsorted or a sorted T cell fraction (not recorded which). These receptors were obtained from a human donor who was either an allogeneic HSCT recipient or a stem cell or donor lymphocyte infusion donor (not recorded which). It is not recorded whose cells these are; they may come from a transplant donor. Both conserved end residues are part of each CDR3. D genes are given only for firm matches. Clone size is shown for a subset of rows, as once, few, many or a class of expanded clone.

j_gene: TRBJ2-1; v_gene: TRBV18; d_gene: TRBD1; abundance: -; CDR3aa: CASSSTGRRNEQFF; CDR3nt: TGTGCCAGCTCATCGACAGGGCGGAGAAATGAGCAGTTCTTC
j_gene: TRBJ2-5; v_gene: TRBV5-1; d_gene: TRBD2; abundance: -; CDR3aa: CASTLAAGSETQYF; CDR3nt: TGCGCCAGCACCCTGGCAGCGGGGTCCGAGACCCAGTACTTC
j_gene: TRBJ1-5; v_gene: TRBV5-5; d_gene: -; abundance: few; CDR3aa: CASSPFLQGYQPQHF; CDR3nt: TGTGCCAGCAGCCCATTCCTCCAGGGGTATCAGCCCCAGCATTTT
j_gene: TRBJ1-5; v_gene: TRBV12-3/TRBV12-4; d_gene: TRBD1; abundance: -; CDR3aa: CASRGQGLSNQPQHF; CDR3nt: TGTGCCAGCAGAGGACAGGGTTTAAGCAATCAGCCCCAGCATTTT
j_gene: TRBJ1-2; v_gene: TRBV28; d_gene: -; abundance: -; CDR3aa: CASSWTGNYGYTF; CDR3nt: TGTGCCAGCAGTTGGACGGGGAACTATGGCTACACCTTC
j_gene: TRBJ2-5; v_gene: TRBV5-1; d_gene: -; abundance: -; CDR3aa: CASSLELAGRTQYF; CDR3nt: TGCGCCAGCAGCTTGGAACTGGCTGGTCGGACCCAGTACTTC
j_gene: TRBJ1-5; v_gene: TRBV30; d_gene: TRBD1; abundance: few; CDR3aa: CAWSGGGRNQPQHF; CDR3nt: TGTGCCTGGAGTGGAGGGGGCCGCAATCAGCCCCAGCATTTT
j_gene: TRBJ2-7; v_gene: TRBV7-9; d_gene: -; abundance: -; CDR3aa: CASSFEGIHEQYF; CDR3nt: TGTGCCAGCAGCTTTGAGGGGATCCACGAGCAGTACTTC
j_gene: TRBJ2-6; v_gene: TRBV9; d_gene: -; abundance: -; CDR3aa: CASSNRQGLGSGANVLTF; CDR3nt: TGTGCCAGCAGCAATAGACAGGGACTTGGCTCTGGGGCCAACGTCCTGACTTTC
j_gene: TRBJ2-3; v_gene: TRBV9; d_gene: -; abundance: -; CDR3aa: CASSRWGGGTDTQYF; CDR3nt: TGTGCCAGCAGCCGTTGGGGCGGGGGCACAGATACGCAGTATTTT
j_gene: TRBJ1-5; v_gene: TRBV6-1; d_gene: -; abundance: few; CDR3aa: CASLIYRGNQPQHF; CDR3nt: TGTGCCAGCTTAATTTACAGGGGCAATCAGCCCCAGCATTTT